This TCR beta chain was documented in a study of human T cells and chemical hapten exposure (dated by TCRdb to about 2021). For context, the study as a whole: For sensitization, 2% DPC in acetone was applied to a 2 cm by 2 cm area of upper inner arm skin. Weekly therapeutic DPC doses were additionally applied to the scalp of patients throughout the roughly 25-week study period. The mostly female patient cohort included alopecia areata with under or over 50% scalp involvement, alopecia totalis and alopecia universalis. Patch testing was performed on the upper back with Finn chambers containing 0.01% DPC, and the patch tests were scored after 6 days according to International Contact Dermatitis Research Group standards. Libraries were pooled for sequencing, and per-sample TCR yields varied mainly because of small differences in library volumes within the pool. In alopecia patients, the study followed how the peripheral blood TCR repertoire changed in vivo over primary and secondary sensitization to diphenylcyclopropenone (DPC), a hapten. Blood samples were taken from patients before sensitization (week 0) and then at 2, 6 and about 24 weeks after DPC sensitization. About 30 alopecia patients provided blood for TCR sequencing at one to four time points (pre-sensitization, 2, 6 and 24 weeks).

The time point label for this specimen denotes: patch test 1, 2 weeks after DPC sensitization. This specimen's treatment or condition label, interpreted: therapeutic diphenylcyclopropenone sensitization with weekly scalp DPC. At each patch-test visit, blood was drawn before the patch test was applied. Patients were eligible if aged 18 to 70, diagnosed with alopecia and judged suitable for DPC therapy, and pregnant patients were excluded. Unfractionated whole blood was collected in Tempus Blood RNA tubes, and total RNA was extracted from that blood. Preparation of the library involved RACE. Sequencing took place on a NextSeq 500. During library preparation, unique molecular identifiers were attached to individual cDNA molecules so that TCRs could be counted quantitatively and reproducibly. Each blood RNA sample was used to sequence both TCR alpha and TCR beta chains. Processing in the source paper ran as follows. A median of about 100,000 TCRs per sample was observed, with a range of about 23,224 to 690,600. The Decombinator software suite was used to annotate the V, J and CDR3 of the TCR reads. For PS versus PT1 abundance plots, all samples were subsampled to the same number of TCRs (28,000). Expanded TCRs were defined as absent before sensitization and observed at least eight times at the 2-week time point. The public reads were reprocessed in TCRdb via fastp at Q25 and MiXCR, keeping in-frame beta chains. Under each unique CDR3 protein, matching rows form one entry showing the most common genes and DNA. These V and J calls originate from TCRdb's pipeline instead of the authors' own analysis. Counted in this sample were about 360,000 distinct CDR3 sequences; roughly 6.9% of them appeared once. Approximately 8% of the sample belongs to the ten largest clones.

This clonotype was seen a few times. What antigen it recognizes has not been identified. Base qualities were left out, and no much larger clone turns up one base away. CDR1 and CDR2 (KGHSH, LQKENI) derive from the germline V gene. Cut back by 5 bases and 1 base, the V and J ends lie 8 bases apart. The CDR3, cysteine through phenylalanine, is 14 amino acids long. The CDR3 DNA has 42 bases and is translated from base 1. Results and caveats for the whole study, not just this receptor: After repeated subsampling, the strength of the expansion versus patch-test correlation and the threshold at which it became significant changed. Alopecia, a presumed autoimmune disease, was present in all patients, so the immune response of the patients might differ from that of healthy individuals. Expanded TCRs formed significantly more large CDR3 similarity clusters than pre-sensitization or healthy control sets, consistent with antigen-driven responses. The number of TCRs above 1 in 1000 frequency did not change with DPC sensitization; there was no evidence of global repertoire structure alterations. A positive correlation was found between the number of PT1 expanded TCRs and patch test score, with significance reached at thresholds 8, 16 and 32 but not 4.

This TCR derives from a young woman with alopecia areata. Some clones in this sample may be carry-over from other donors' samples. Sequenced here: whole blood, sampled in connection with sensitization to the hapten diphenylcyclopropenone (DPC). The V gene is TRBV18 and the J gene is TRBJ2-2, with TRBD1 as a weak D call on 6 bases. The nucleotide sequence reads TGTGCCAGCTCAAGACAGGAGAACACCGGGGAGCTGTTTTTT. It encodes CASSRQENTGELFF.